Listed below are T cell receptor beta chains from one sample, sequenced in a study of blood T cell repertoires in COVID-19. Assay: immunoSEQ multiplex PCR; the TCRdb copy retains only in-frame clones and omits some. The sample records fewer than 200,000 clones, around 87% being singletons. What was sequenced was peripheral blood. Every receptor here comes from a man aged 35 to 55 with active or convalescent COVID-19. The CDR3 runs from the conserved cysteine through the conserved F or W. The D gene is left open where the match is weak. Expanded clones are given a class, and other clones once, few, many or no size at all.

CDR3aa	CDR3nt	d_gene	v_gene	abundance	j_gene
CASSQLPGNQPQHF	TGCGCCAGCAGCCAACTACCCGGGAATCAGCCCCAGCATTTT	NA	TRBV4-3	NA	TRBJ1-5
CAWSSLGQETGELFF	TGTGCCTGGAGTTCCCTGGGGCAGGAGACCGGGGAGCTGTTTTTT	NA	TRBV30	NA	TRBJ2-2
CASSQDRAGGILETQYF	TGTGCCAGCAGCCAAGATCGAGCGGGGGGTATACTGGAGACCCAGTACTTC	TRBD2	TRBV3-1/TRBV3-2	NA	TRBJ2-5
CASSRGSGTTDTQYF	TGTGCCAGCTCCCGGGGGTCGGGCACTACAGATACGCAGTATTTT	NA	TRBV2	once	TRBJ2-3
CASSPETTGSNTEAFF	TGTGCCAGCTCACCCGAGACAACAGGGTCCAACACTGAAGCTTTCTTT	NA	TRBV18	few	TRBJ1-1
CASSSDTRETQYF	TGTGCCAGCAGCTCAGACACCCGGGAGACCCAGTACTTC	NA	TRBV5-4	NA	TRBJ2-5
CASSLAGQGYNEQFF	TGCGCCAGCAGCTTGGCCGGACAGGGATACAATGAGCAGTTCTTC	TRBD1	TRBV5-1	NA	TRBJ2-1
CASSQGIDQPQHF	TGCGCCAGCAGCCAGGGAATAGATCAGCCCCAGCATTTT	NA	TRBV5-1	NA	TRBJ1-5
CASSLSRNTEAFF	TGTGCCAGCAGTTTATCTAGGAACACTGAAGCTTTCTTT	NA	TRBV27	NA	TRBJ1-1
CASSLTSDGELFF	TGTGCCAGCAGCTTAACTAGCGACGGGGAGCTGTTTTTT	TRBD2	TRBV7-9	NA	TRBJ2-2
CSVDDREYGYTF	TGCAGCGTTGATGACAGAGAATATGGCTACACCTTC	NA	TRBV29-1	NA	TRBJ1-2
CASSQDSRVYANSPLHF	TGTGCCAGCAGCCAAGATAGTCGGGTTTACGCTAATTCACCCCTCCACTTT	NA	TRBV4-2	NA	TRBJ1-6
CASSLSDRGPYEQYF	TGTGCCAGCAGCTTATCCGACAGGGGGCCATACGAGCAGTACTTC	TRBD1	TRBV11-1	NA	TRBJ2-7
CASSGRSRAFF	TGTGCCAGCAGTGGGAGGAGTAGAGCTTTCTTT	NA	TRBV28	NA	TRBJ1-1
CASSPLRTVGGEKLFF	TGTGCCAGCAGTCCACTCCGGACCGTCGGAGGGGAAAAACTGTTTTTT	NA	TRBV28	once	TRBJ1-4
CASSRDRSTGELFF	TGTGCCAGCAGCCGGGACAGATCAACCGGGGAGCTGTTTTTT	TRBD1	TRBV5-6	NA	TRBJ2-2
CASSRMSGQNTGELFF	TGTGCCAGCAGCAGAATGAGCGGGCAGAACACCGGGGAGCTGTTTTTT	NA	TRBV7-6	NA	TRBJ2-2